What follows describes a single T cell receptor (beta chain). Sequencing was performed with immunoSEQ multiplex PCR; in TCRdb, only in-frame clones are kept and a portion is missing. The sample consists of around 100,000 clones, 88% of them appearing once. The sample belongs to a study of T cell responses to AZD1222 COVID-19 vaccine. The CDR3 covers 14 residues. Germline values: CDR1 MNHEY, CDR2 SVGAGI. Trimming took 8 bases from V and 5 from J, leaving 18 bases between them. The gene calls are TRBV6-5 and TRBJ1-1, with D uncertain. The sample consisted of peripheral blood, taken on day 0 of AZD1222 vaccination. This clonotype was sampled from an adult in good health. This CDR3 is CASPTTGAFTEAFF. CDR3 DNA: TGTGCCAGCCCAACCACGGGTGCCTTTACTGAAGCTTTCTTT.